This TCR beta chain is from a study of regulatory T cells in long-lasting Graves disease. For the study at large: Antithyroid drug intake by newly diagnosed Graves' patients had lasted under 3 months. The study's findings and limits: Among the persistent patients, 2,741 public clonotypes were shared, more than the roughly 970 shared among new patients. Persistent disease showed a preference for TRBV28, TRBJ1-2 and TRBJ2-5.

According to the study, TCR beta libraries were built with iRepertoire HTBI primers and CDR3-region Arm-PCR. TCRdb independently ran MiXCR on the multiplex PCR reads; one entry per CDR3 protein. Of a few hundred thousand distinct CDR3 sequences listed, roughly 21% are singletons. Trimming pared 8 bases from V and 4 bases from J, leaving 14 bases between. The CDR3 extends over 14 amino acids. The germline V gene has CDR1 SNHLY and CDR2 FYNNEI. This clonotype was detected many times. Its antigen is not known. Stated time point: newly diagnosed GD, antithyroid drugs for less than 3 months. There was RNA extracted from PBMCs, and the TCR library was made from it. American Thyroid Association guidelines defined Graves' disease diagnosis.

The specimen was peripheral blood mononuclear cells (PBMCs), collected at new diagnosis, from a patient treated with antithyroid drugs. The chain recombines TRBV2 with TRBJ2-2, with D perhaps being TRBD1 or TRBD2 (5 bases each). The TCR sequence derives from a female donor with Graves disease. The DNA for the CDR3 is TGTGCCAGCTCAGGCAGGGCGGGCACCGGGGAGCTGTTTTTT. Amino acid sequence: CASSGRAGTGELFF.